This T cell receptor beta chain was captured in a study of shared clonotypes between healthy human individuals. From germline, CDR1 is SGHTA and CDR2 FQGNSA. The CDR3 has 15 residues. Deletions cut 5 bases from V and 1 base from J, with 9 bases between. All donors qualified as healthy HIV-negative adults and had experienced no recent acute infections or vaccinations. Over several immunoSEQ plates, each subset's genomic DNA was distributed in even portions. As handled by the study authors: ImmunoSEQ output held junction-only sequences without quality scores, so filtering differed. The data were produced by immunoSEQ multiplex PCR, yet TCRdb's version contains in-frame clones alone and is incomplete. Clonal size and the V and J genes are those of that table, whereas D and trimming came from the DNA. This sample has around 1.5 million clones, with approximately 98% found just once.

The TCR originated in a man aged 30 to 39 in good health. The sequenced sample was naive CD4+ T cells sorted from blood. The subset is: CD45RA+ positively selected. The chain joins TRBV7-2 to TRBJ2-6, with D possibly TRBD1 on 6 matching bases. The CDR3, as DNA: TGTGCCAGCAGCCAGGGGTCTTCTGGGGCCAACGTCCTGACTTTC. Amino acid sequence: CASSQGSSGANVLTF.